These 25 T cell receptor beta chains came from one sample sequenced in a study of blood T cell repertoires in COVID-19. The data were produced by immunoSEQ multiplex PCR, yet TCRdb's version contains in-frame clones alone and is incomplete. The data show 15,000 to 19,000 clones, more than 75% seen once. Sequenced: peripheral blood. The receptors here all came from an elderly man with active or convalescent COVID-19.

The chain combines TRBV4-1 with TRBJ1-2, with 8 bases that match TRBD1. V trimming: 1 base; J trimming: 8 bases; junction bases outside the gene matches: 9. Germline CDR1 reads MGHRA; CDR2 reads YSYEKL. This CDR3 region has 15 residues. CDR3 bases: TGCGCCAGCAGCCAAGTGGGGACAGGCGGCGGGGGCTACACCTTC. Amino acids: CASSQVGTGGGGYTF.

V is TRBV6-6 and J is TRBJ2-4, with 8 bases identical to TRBD2. The CDR3 sequence is 16 residues long. CDR1 and CDR2 from the germline V gene are MNHNY and SVGAGI (reference sequence). J was trimmed by 0 bases and V by 7 bases; bases with no gene match: 8. CDR3 in DNA: TGTGCCAGCACCCCACGGGGGGGGCCAGCCAAAAACATTCAGTACTTC. Encoded protein: CASTPRGGPAKNIQYF.

The chain joins TRBV23-1 to TRBJ1-5; 7 nucleotides align to TRBD1. TRBV23-1 belongs to the ORF category, with a function that is uncertain. The CDR3 sequence is 15 residues long. The junction had 6 bases not matched to a gene; V was cut back by 7 bases and J by 0 bases. CDR3 loop: CASTQGQYSNQPQHF. CDR3 in DNA: TGCGCCAGCACACAGGGGCAGTATAGCAATCAGCCCCAGCATTTT.

The chain joins TRBV6-5 to TRBJ1-1; D unresolved. This CDR3 has 12 residues. Germline V gene lookup returns CDR1 MNHEY and CDR2 SVGAGI. The V and J ends lost 0 bases and 8 bases respectively, with 7 bases between them. The CDR3, as DNA: TGTGCCAGCAGTTACTCGGCGGGGGAAGCTTTCTTT. Translating it yields CASSYSAGEAFF.

V is TRBV18 and J is TRBJ2-2; 10 positions agree with TRBD2. The junction had 4 bases not matched to a gene; V was cut back by 0 bases and J by 3 bases. Germline loops: CDR1 KGHSH, CDR2 LQKENI. This CDR3 is built from 17 residues. The CDR3 coding sequence is TGTGCCAGCTCACCACCTAGCGGGGGGTCGGACACCGGGGAGCTGTTTTTT. Amino acids: CASSPPSGGSDTGELFF.

The chain links TRBV10-3 to TRBJ2-1; D possibly corresponds to TRBD1 (8 bases). This CDR3 is 17 amino acids long. With 11 bases removed from V and 7 bases from J, the gap between germline ends came to 30 bases. Germline-derived CDR1 and CDR2 are ENHRY and SYGVKD. In nucleotides, the CDR3 is TGTGCCCACGCAGGGGGCGCAGGGGGGGTTGGAGGGAATGAGCAGTTCTTC. It encodes CAHAGGAGGVGGNEQFF.

This clone was seen once. The chain couples TRBV4-3 to TRBJ2-2; 8 nucleotides match TRBD1. The CDR3 length is 14 residues. The germline V gene has CDR1 LGHNA and CDR2 YSLEER. V was clipped by 6 bases and J by 3 bases; unmatched bases: 3. CDR3 coding DNA: TGCGCCAGCAGGATGACAGGGGACACCGGGGAGCTGTTTTTT. It encodes CASRMTGDTGELFF.

The V gene is TRBV11-2, the J gene TRBJ2-2; D might be TRBD1 (5 bases). Trimming cost V 3 bases and J 8 bases, with 13 bases left between them. From germline, CDR1 is SGHAT and CDR2 FQNNGV. This CDR3 is 14 amino acids long. CDR3 region: CASSLGQGAGELFF. CDR3 DNA: TGTGCCAGCAGCTTGGGCCAGGGCGCTGGGGAGCTGTTTTTT.

The chain employs TRBV30 and TRBJ1-1, with D unclear. The germline gives CDR1 GTSNPN, CDR2 SVGIG (reference sequence). Deletions cut 2 bases from V and 8 bases from J, with 18 bases between. The CDR3 length is 14 residues. The CDR3 region is CAWSWGGGTLEAFF. In DNA, the CDR3 is TGTGCCTGGAGTTGGGGAGGAGGCACGCTCGAAGCTTTCTTT.

The chain carries TRBV5-1 and TRBJ1-2; D unclear. CDR1 is SGHRS and CDR2 is YFSETQ in the germline V gene. V lost 0 bases and J 8 bases, leaving 20 bases between the germline ends. The CDR3 is 16 amino acids. CDR3 region: CASSLENREFMEGYTF. For the CDR3, the DNA is TGCGCCAGCAGCTTGGAGAATCGCGAGTTTATGGAGGGCTACACCTTC.

This rearrangement joins TRBV30 to TRBJ1-6; 9 positions match TRBD1. Germline V gene lookup returns CDR1 GTSNPN and CDR2 SVGIG (reference sequence). The CDR3 is 12 amino acids. The J segment lost 7 bases and the V segment lost 8 bases, leaving 3 bases of the junction unmatched. This CDR3 is CAGTGLNSPLHF. CDR3 bases: TGTGCCGGGACAGGGCTCAATTCACCCCTCCACTTT.

The rearrangement links TRBV12-3 or TRBV12-4 to TRBJ1-2, with TRBD1 matching 8 bases. The CDR3 covers 13 residues. Losses at the gene ends were 6 bases for V and 2 bases for J; bases not matched to a gene: 2. CDR3 loop: CASSRTGNYGYTF. The CDR3 DNA reads TGTGCCAGCAGCCGGACAGGGAACTATGGCTACACCTTC.

V is TRBV5-4 and J is TRBJ2-5, with TRBD2 as a possible D gene (7 bases). Germline CDR1 and CDR2: SGHNT and YYREEE (reference sequence). This CDR3 comprises 18 residues. V lost 4 bases to trimming and J lost 4 bases, with 26 bases between them. The CDR3 region is CASSRGGGPTLGRETQYF. The CDR3 coding sequence is TGTGCCAGCAGCCGGGGCGGGGGCCCTACTCTTGGCAGAGAGACCCAGTACTTC.

The chain couples TRBV5-1 to TRBJ2-7; 9 bases are a match to TRBD1. From germline, CDR1 is SGHRS and CDR2 YFSETQ. There are 14 residues in the CDR3. J was trimmed by 2 bases and V by 0 bases; bases with no gene match: 0. CDR3 in DNA: TGCGCCAGCAGCTTGGGACAGGGGGCCTACGAGCAGTACTTC. Its protein product is CASSLGQGAYEQYF.

This chain joins TRBV5-6 and TRBJ1-2; D possibly corresponds to TRBD1 (6 bases). The CDR3 covers 14 residues. Trimming took off 6 bases at V and 8 bases at J, with 20 bases between the two ends. Germline CDR1 reads SGHDT; CDR2 reads YYEEEE. The CDR3 DNA follows: TGTGCCAGCATCGAAGGGGGTTACAGAGTCGGCTACACCTTC. Its translation is CASIEGGYRVGYTF.

The V gene is TRBV12-3 or TRBV12-4, the J gene TRBJ2-1, with D perhaps TRBD2 (5 bases). The ends were cut back, 8 bases at V and 3 bases at J, with 5 bases in the middle. This CDR3 region has 11 residues. The CDR3 reads CASRDYNEQFF. The CDR3 nucleotides read TGTGCCAGCCGGGACTACAATGAGCAGTTCTTC.

The V and J genes are TRBV6-2 or TRBV6-3 and TRBJ2-1; TRBD2 matches 14 bases. This CDR3 region has 20 residues. Germline V CDR1 and CDR2: MNHEY, SVGEGT. The J segment lost 0 bases and the V segment lost 2 bases, leaving 9 bases of the junction unmatched. CDR3 region: CASSYLGLAGGPPSYNEQFF. DNA for the CDR3: TGTGCCAGCAGTTACCTCGGACTAGCGGGGGGCCCCCCCTCCTACAATGAGCAGTTCTTC.

The chain has TRBV7-9 and TRBJ2-2; 7 bases match TRBD1. The V and J ends lost 3 bases and 4 bases, in that order; junction bases with no gene match: 5. This CDR3 comprises 15 residues. Germline V lookup: CDR1 SEHNR, CDR2 FQNEAQ (reference sequence). The CDR3 is CASSLAQGRTGELFF. DNA for the CDR3: TGTGCCAGCAGCTTGGCACAGGGGCGCACCGGGGAGCTGTTTTTT.

The chain combines TRBV9 with TRBJ2-1; D possibly corresponds to TRBD2 (5 bases). There are 14 residues in the CDR3. Looked up from germline, CDR1 is SGDLS and CDR2 is YYNGEE. V dropped 0 bases and J dropped 6 bases, with 10 bases sitting between them. CDR3 amino acids: CASSVVTSSNEQFF. CDR3 nucleotides: TGTGCCAGCAGCGTAGTCACTAGTAGCAATGAGCAGTTCTTC.

The chain joins TRBV7-3 to TRBJ2-3, with TRBD2 as a possible D gene (6 bases). V lost 1 base to trimming and J lost 2 bases, with 10 bases between them. Germline V gene data show CDR1 as SGHTA and CDR2 as FQGTGA. This CDR3 contains 15 residues. CDR3 amino acids: CASSLMGGVTDTQYF. CDR3 sequence (DNA): TGTGCCAGCAGCTTAATGGGCGGGGTCACAGATACGCAGTATTTT. The complete variable domain, with remaining parts taken from reference TRBV7-3 and TRBJ2-3, reads GAGVSQTPSNKVTEKGKYVELRCDPISGHTALYWYRQSLGQGPEFLIYFQGTGAADDSGLPNDRFFAVRPEGSVSTLKIQRTERGDSAVYLCASSLMGGVTDTQYFGPGTRLTVL.

This clone was detected only once. The junction and the germline gene differ at one end; a read error may be behind it. The sample contains more than one DNA sequence encoding this CDR3. The V gene is TRBV10-3, the J gene TRBJ2-7, with TRBD2 matching 9 bases. CDR3 size: 14 residues. Germline CDR1 ENHRY, CDR2 SYGVKD. The CDR3 bases are TGCGCCGCGGGGGGGGCTAGTACATCTGGGGAGCAGTACTTC. Encoded protein: CAAGGASTSGEQYF.

The CDR3 sequence is CASSMGGTQSGYTF. The CDR3 nucleotides read TGTGCCAGCAGCATGGGGGGAACTCAGAGTGGCTACACCTTC. The chain uses TRBV7-2 and TRBJ1-2, with D perhaps TRBD1 (5 bases). Germline loops: CDR1 SGHTA, CDR2 FQGNSA. V was trimmed by 5 bases and J by 7 bases, leaving 17 bases between them. This CDR3 is built from 14 residues.

The V gene is TRBV6-6, the J gene TRBJ2-7, with 10 bases aligning to TRBD2. This CDR3 has 15 amino acids. Germline V gene lookup returns CDR1 MNHNY and CDR2 SVGAGI (reference sequence). Losses at the gene ends were 7 bases for V and 6 bases for J; bases not matched to a gene: 12. The CDR3 sequence is CASTPGTSVPGEQYF. CDR3 DNA: TGTGCCAGCACACCGGGGACTAGCGTTCCGGGCGAGCAGTACTTC.

V gene TRBV12-3 or TRBV12-4 combines with J gene TRBJ1-2, with D perhaps TRBD1 (5 bases). CDR3 length: 12 residues. The V end was cut by 7 bases, the J end by 4 bases, with 10 bases between. CDR3: CASTPGGYGYTF. The CDR3 DNA reads TGTGCCAGCACCCCCGGGGGCTATGGCTACACCTTC.

The genes are TRBV5-4 and TRBJ2-2, with 9 nucleotides matching TRBD2. In germline, CDR1 is SGHNT, CDR2 YYREEE (reference sequence). Trimming removed 4 bases from V and 3 bases from J; junction bases left unmatched: 7. The CDR3 sequence is 16 residues long. CDR3 nucleotides: TGTGCCAGCAGCCCCCTGGCGGGGGGGGACACCGGGGAGCTGTTTTTT. It yields the protein CASSPLAGGDTGELFF.